Each of the 17 T cell receptor beta chains below was sequenced from the same sample in a study of T cell repertoires in cytomegalovirus infection. Their target antigens are unknown. Via MiXCR, TCRdb re-called the reads, giving one row per CDR3 protein. The sample carries around 710,000 distinct CDR3 sequences, almost 30% recorded once. Sequenced here: cultured CD8+ T cells from PBMCs, sampled from culture after CMV antigen stimulation. All receptors come from a human donor in good health (CMV status not recorded). Some clones in this sample may be carry-over from other donors' samples.

The chain is built from TRBV6-5 and TRBJ1-2; D unclear. This CDR3 spans 11 amino acids. Trimming removed 0 bases from V and 9 bases from J, with 5 bases in between. Germline-derived CDR1 and CDR2 are MNHEY and SVGAGI. CDR3 protein: CASSYSGSYTF. The CDR3 nucleotides are TGTGCCAGCAGTTACTCGGGTAGCTACACCTTC.

The genes are TRBV6-5 and TRBJ1-2; TRBD1 agrees at 8 bases. Losses at the gene ends were 2 bases for V and 4 bases for J; bases not matched to a gene: 9. The length of the CDR3 is 16 residues. CDR1 and CDR2 (germline): MNHEY, SVGAGI. For the CDR3, the DNA is TGTGCCAGCAGTTACACCCGGACAGGGACCCCCTATGGCTACACCTTC. Encoded protein: CASSYTRTGTPYGYTF.

Of note for this clonotype: A much larger clonotype is one base distant, so this may be a read error. The chain links TRBV6-6 to TRBJ2-1; D unresolved. The CDR3 extends over 13 amino acids. Germline V gene lookup returns CDR1 MNHNY and CDR2 SVGAGI (reference sequence). The CDR3 loop reads CVSKQPTYNEQFF. As DNA, the CDR3 is TGTGTCAGCAAACAGCCAACCTACAATGAGCAGTTCTTC.

The chain combines TRBV10-3 with TRBJ2-1, with 10 bases fitting TRBD2. The CDR3 spans 13 residues. V lost 7 bases to trimming and J lost 8 bases; unmatched junction nucleotides: 5. CDR1 is ENHRY, CDR2 SYGVKD, per germline. In DNA, the CDR3 is TGTGCCATCAAAAGCGGGGGGGCCGATGAGCAGTTCTTC. Its protein is CAIKSGGADEQFF.

The rearrangement links TRBV12-3 or TRBV12-4 to TRBJ2-3, with a possible D match to TRBD1 (5 bases). The V end lost 6 bases, the J end lost 4 bases, and 14 bases lay between the germline ends. The CDR3 is 14 residues long. As DNA, the CDR3 is TGTGCCAGCAGACCTCCTCTAGGGGCAGATACGCAGTATTTT. Residues: CASRPPLGADTQYF.

This clonotype was recorded many times. This sequence joins TRBV7-6 and TRBJ1-4, with D possibly TRBD1 on 5 matching bases. CDR3 length: 14 amino acids. Germline V lookup: CDR1 SGHVS, CDR2 FNYEAQ. V lost 2 bases and J lost 6, with 10 bases in between. In DNA, the CDR3 is TGTGCCAGCAGCTTATGGGGGGAGGATGAAAAACTGTTTTTT. Its translation: CASSLWGEDEKLFF.

The chain uses TRBV7-9 and TRBJ1-1; 7 nucleotides agree with TRBD1. This CDR3 has 13 residues. Looked up from germline, CDR1 is SEHNR and CDR2 is FQNEAQ (reference sequence). The ends lost 6 bases at V and 10 bases at J; junction bases unmatched: 11. The CDR3 spells CASRRQGGPGAFF. In nucleotides, the CDR3 is TGTGCCAGCAGACGACAGGGAGGTCCGGGAGCTTTCTTT.

The chain joins TRBV6-1 to TRBJ2-7; 14 nucleotides match TRBD2. The CDR3 contains 16 residues. The trim removed 7 bases at V and 1 base at J, leaving 6 bases unmatched. Germline V gene lookup returns CDR1 MNHNS and CDR2 SASEGT. The CDR3 bases are TGTGCCAGCATTGGACTAGCGGGGGGCTCTTCCTACGAGCAGTACTTC. It encodes CASIGLAGGSSYEQYF.

Worth noting for this clonotype: The junction departs from the called germline gene at one end, perhaps through a read error. This sequence joins TRBV11-3 and TRBJ2-2, with no clear D. This CDR3 spans 13 amino acids. The germline V gene encodes CDR1 SGHNT and CDR2 YENEEA. The CDR3 sequence is CASSLDGFGELFF. The DNA for the CDR3 is TGTGCCAGCAGCCTAGACGGATTCGGGGAGCTGTTTTTT.

This clonotype came up a few times. This chain links TRBV20-1 with TRBJ2-2, with 9 bases fitting TRBD2. Per the germline V gene, CDR1 is DFQATT and CDR2 is SNEGSKA (reference sequence). The CDR3 totals 16 residues. V lost 3 bases and J lost 3; bases outside the gene matches: 8. CDR3 nucleotide sequence: TGCAGTGCTAGTGCGGTAGCGGGGGTTGACACCGGGGAGCTGTTTTTT. This translates into CSASAVAGVDTGELFF.

This chain joins TRBV9 and TRBJ2-1, with TRBD2 matching over 8 bases. CDR3 length equals 14 residues. Germline lookup yields CDR1 SGDLS and CDR2 YYNGEE. The CDR3 DNA reads TGTGCTAGCGGGACCCTCCTTACTAAAAATGAGCAGTTCTTC. It translates to CASGTLLTKNEQFF.

The chain employs TRBV7-9 and TRBJ2-3; 7 bases align to TRBD2. Germline CDR1 and CDR2: SEHNR and FQNEAQ (reference sequence). The CDR3 has 21 residues. V trimming: 5 bases; J trimming: 0 bases; junction bases outside the gene matches: 23. CDR3 region: CASSVDGLAAGPRPSTDTQYF. CDR3 nucleotide sequence: TGTGCCAGCAGCGTAGACGGGCTAGCGGCGGGCCCTCGCCCTAGCACAGATACGCAGTATTTT.

The chain joins TRBV27 to TRBJ2-7, with D perhaps TRBD2 (5 bases). Germline lookup yields CDR1 MNHEY and CDR2 SMNVEV (reference sequence). There are 13 residues in the CDR3. The V gene lost 5 bases and the J gene lost 3 bases, with 11 bases spanning the gap. CDR3 sequence: CASSRGPLYEQYV. CDR3 bases: TGTGCCAGCAGTCGAGGGCCCCTCTACGAGCAGTACGTC.

The gene calls are TRBV10-1 and TRBJ2-3; the D gene is possibly TRBD1 (5 bases). The germline V gene has CDR1 WNHNN and CDR2 SYGVQD (reference sequence). The length of the CDR3 is 18 residues. V was shortened by 2 bases and J by 0 bases, with 18 bases between the two germline ends. The CDR3 DNA is TGCGCCAGCAGTGAGGTCAAGACAGTACTTGCTAGCACAGATACGCAGTATTTT. It translates to CASSEVKTVLASTDTQYF.

Ten or more counts support this clonotype. This chain links TRBV12-3 or TRBV12-4 with TRBJ1-2; D call uncertain. The CDR3 totals 14 residues. V was pared by 4 bases and J by 2 bases, with 11 bases between. The CDR3, as DNA: TGTGCCAGCAGTTCCACCCCCAGAAACTATGGCTACACCTTC. The encoded protein is CASSSTPRNYGYTF.

V usage is TRBV5-6 and J usage is TRBJ1-5; no clear D. This CDR3 has 14 amino acids. Germline assignment: CDR1 SGHDT and CDR2 YYEEEE. Trimming removed 0 bases at V and 5 bases at J, with 9 bases between. The CDR3 region has the DNA TGTGCCAGCAGCTTGGGAGGGTTTCATCAGCCCCAGCATTTT. It encodes CASSLGGFHQPQHF.

The table lists this clonotype with many counts. This chain links TRBV7-6 with TRBJ2-1, with 9 bases identical to TRBD1. The germline V gene has CDR1 SGHVS and CDR2 FNYEAQ. Trimming at V came to 3 bases and at J to 0 bases, leaving 0 bases not matched to a gene. This CDR3 is 15 amino acids long. CDR3: CASSLTGGSYNEQFF. The CDR3 bases are TGTGCCAGCAGCTTGACAGGGGGCTCCTACAATGAGCAGTTCTTC. The whole variable domain, remainder taken from reference TRBV7-6 and TRBJ2-1, is GAGVSQSPRYKVTKRGQDVALRCDPISGHVSLYWYRQALGQGPEFLTYFNYEAQQDKSGLPNDRFSAERPEGSISTLTIQRTEQRDSAMYRCASSLTGGSYNEQFFGPGTRLTVL.